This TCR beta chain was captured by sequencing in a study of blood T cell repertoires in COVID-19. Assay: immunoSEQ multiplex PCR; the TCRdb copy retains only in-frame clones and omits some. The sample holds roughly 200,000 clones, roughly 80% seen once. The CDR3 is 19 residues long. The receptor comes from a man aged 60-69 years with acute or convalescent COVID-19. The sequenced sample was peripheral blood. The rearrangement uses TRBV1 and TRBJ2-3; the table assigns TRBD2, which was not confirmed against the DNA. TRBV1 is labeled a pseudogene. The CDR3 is CTSSQGSRTRFDLADTQYF. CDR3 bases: TGCACCAGCAGCCAAGGGTCCCGGACTAGATTTGATTTGGCAGATACGCAGTATTTT.